The clone carrying this T cell receptor beta chain was counted between two and nine times. The germline V gene has CDR1 SGDLS and CDR2 YYNGEE. The CDR3 has 14 amino acids. The V end was cut by 4 bases, the J end by 5 bases, with 16 bases between. Per the original methods: Estimated nucleated cell counts came from reference gene primer amplification. The assay was immunoSEQ multiplex PCR, and TCRdb's table has in-frame clones only and misses some. That table supplies the V and J calls and clone size; D and trimming were determined from the DNA. Here the sample spans fewer than 200,000 clones, approximately 85% being singletons. The sample belongs to a study of blood T cell repertoires in COVID-19. Study overall: Collection of acute and convalescent COVID-19 samples took place in the United States, Italy and Spain.

A Seattle source enrolled patients during active infection and followed them longitudinally. Specimen: peripheral blood. The TCR comes from an elderly woman with COVID-19, enrolled during active disease. This chain uses TRBV9 with TRBJ2-7; a possible D gene is TRBD2 (6 bases). The CDR3 DNA is TGTGCCAGCAGCTCAAGCGGAGGGGTGGACGAGCAGTACTTC. As protein: CASSSSGGVDEQYF.